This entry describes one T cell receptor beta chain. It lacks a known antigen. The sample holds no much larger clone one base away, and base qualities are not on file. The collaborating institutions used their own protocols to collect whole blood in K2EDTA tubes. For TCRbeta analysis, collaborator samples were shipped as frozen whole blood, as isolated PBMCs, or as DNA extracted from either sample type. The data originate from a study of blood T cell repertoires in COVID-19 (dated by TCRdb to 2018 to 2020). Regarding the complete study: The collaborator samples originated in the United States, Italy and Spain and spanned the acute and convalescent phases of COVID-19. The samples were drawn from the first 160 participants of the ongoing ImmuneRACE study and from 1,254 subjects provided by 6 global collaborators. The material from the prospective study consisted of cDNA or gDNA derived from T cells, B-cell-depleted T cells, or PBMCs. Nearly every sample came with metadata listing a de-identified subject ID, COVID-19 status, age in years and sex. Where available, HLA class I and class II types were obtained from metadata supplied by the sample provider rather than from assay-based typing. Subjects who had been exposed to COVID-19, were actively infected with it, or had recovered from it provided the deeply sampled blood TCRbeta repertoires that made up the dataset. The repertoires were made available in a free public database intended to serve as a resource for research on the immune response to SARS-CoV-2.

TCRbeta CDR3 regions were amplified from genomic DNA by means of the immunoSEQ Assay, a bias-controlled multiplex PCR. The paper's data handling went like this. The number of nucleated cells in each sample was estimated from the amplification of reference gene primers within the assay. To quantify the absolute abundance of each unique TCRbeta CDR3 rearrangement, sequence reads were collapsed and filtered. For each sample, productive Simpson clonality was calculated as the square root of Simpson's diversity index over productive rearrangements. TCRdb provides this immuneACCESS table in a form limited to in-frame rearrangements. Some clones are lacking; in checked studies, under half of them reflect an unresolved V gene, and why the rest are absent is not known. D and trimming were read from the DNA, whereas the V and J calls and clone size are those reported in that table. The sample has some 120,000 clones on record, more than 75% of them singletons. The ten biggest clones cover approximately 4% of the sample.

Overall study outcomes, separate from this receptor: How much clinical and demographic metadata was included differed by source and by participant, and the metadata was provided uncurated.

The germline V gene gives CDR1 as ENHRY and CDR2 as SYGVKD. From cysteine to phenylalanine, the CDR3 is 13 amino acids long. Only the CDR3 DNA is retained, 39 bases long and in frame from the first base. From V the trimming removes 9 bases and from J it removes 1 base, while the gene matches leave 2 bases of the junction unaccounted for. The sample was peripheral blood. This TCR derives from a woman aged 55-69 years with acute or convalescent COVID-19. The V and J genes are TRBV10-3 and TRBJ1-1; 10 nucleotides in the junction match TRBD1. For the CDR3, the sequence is CAIRTGGNTEAFF. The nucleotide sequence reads TGTGCCATTCGGACAGGGGGGAACACTGAAGCTTTCTTT.